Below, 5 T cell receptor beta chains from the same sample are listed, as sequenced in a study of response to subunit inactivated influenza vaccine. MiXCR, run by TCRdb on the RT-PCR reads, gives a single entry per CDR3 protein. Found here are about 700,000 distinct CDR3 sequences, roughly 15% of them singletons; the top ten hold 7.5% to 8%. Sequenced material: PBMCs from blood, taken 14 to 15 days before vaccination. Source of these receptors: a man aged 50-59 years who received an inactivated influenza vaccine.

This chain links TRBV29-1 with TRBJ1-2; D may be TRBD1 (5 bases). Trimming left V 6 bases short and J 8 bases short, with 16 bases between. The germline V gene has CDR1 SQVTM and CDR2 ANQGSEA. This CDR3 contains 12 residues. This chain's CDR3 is CSVPGLGGGYTF. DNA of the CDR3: TGCAGCGTGCCGGGCCTTGGGGGAGGCTACACCTTC.

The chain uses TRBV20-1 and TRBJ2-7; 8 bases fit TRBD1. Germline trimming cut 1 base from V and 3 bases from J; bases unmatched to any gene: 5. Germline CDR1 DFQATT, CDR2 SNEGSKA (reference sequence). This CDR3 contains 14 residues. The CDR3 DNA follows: TGCAGTGCTAGAGGCGGGACAGGAGTCTACGAGCAGTACTTC. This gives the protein CSARGGTGVYEQYF.

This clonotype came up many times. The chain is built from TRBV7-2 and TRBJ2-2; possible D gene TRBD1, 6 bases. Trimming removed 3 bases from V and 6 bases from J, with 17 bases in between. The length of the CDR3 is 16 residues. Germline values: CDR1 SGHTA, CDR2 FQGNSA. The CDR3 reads CASSFYTGLNAGELFF. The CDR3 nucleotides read TGTGCCAGCAGCTTCTACACAGGGTTGAATGCCGGGGAGCTGTTTTTT.

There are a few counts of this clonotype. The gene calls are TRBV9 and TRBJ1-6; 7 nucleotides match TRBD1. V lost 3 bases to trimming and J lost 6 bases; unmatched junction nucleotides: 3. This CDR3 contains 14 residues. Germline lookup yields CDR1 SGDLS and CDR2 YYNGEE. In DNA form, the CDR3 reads TGTGCCAGCAGCGCGGGACAGCTTAATTCACCCCTCCACTTT. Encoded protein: CASSAGQLNSPLHF.

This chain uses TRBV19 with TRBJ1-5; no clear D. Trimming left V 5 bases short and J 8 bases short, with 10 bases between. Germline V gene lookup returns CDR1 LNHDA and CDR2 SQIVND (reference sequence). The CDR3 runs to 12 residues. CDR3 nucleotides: TGTGCCAGTAGTCGTCTCCGGGAGCCCCAGCATTTT. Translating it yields CASSRLREPQHF.